Listed below are T cell receptor beta chains from one sample, sequenced in a study of OX40 agonist ivuxolimab in advanced cancers. Sequencing was performed with immunoSEQ multiplex PCR; in TCRdb, only in-frame clones are kept and a portion is missing. The sample contains 70,000 to 85,000 clones, more than 65% of which appear only once. The specimen was CD4+ or CD8+ T cells sorted from blood, collected in a trial of the OX40 agonist ivuxolimab. The receptors were sampled from an adult with an advanced solid tumor such as melanoma, head and neck, liver or kidney cancer. CDR3s include the opening cysteine and the closing phenylalanine or tryptophan. The D gene is left open where the match is weak. The listing skips clone size in some rows; elsewhere it reads once, few, many or a size class.

d_call,clone_size,v_call,j_call,cdr3_nt,cdr3_aa
.,.,TRBV11-1,TRBJ2-5,TGTGCCAGCAGCTTAGCGCTCGGTGGCGGGGAGACCCAGTACTTC,CASSLALGGGETQYF
.,once,TRBV7-8,TRBJ1-1,TGTGCCAGCAGCTTAATGAGGACACCGAACACTGAAGCTTTCTTT,CASSLMRTPNTEAFF
.,once,TRBV9,TRBJ2-7,TGTGCCAGCAGCACGGACAGCTACTCCTACGAGCAGTACTTC,CASSTDSYSYEQYF
.,.,TRBV18,TRBJ1-1,TGTGCCAGCTCCGGGGACATCCAGAACACTGAAGCTTTCTTT,CASSGDIQNTEAFF
.,once,TRBV10-2,TRBJ2-2,TGCGCCAGCAGTAGGACAGCGAACACCGGGGAGCTGTTTTTT,CASSRTANTGELFF
.,.,TRBV7-9,TRBJ1-1,TGTGCCAGCAGCTTAGCGGGCAGGGCCCCGAACACTGAAGCTTTCTTT,CASSLAGRAPNTEAFF
.,.,TRBV6-5,TRBJ1-6,TGTGCCAGCCAACAGGTGATCAATTCACCCCTCCACTTT,CASQQVINSPLHF
.,.,TRBV6-6,TRBJ2-5,TGTGCCAGCGGGCCCGGCAAAGAGACCCAGTACTTC,CASGPGKETQYF
.,medium-sized,TRBV4-3,TRBJ2-7,TGCGCCAGCAGCCAAAACGCGGGCCTTAGCTCCTACGAGCAGTACTTC,CASSQNAGLSSYEQYF
TRBD2,once,TRBV2,TRBJ2-5,TGTGCCGCCACGAAGGTTAGCGGGGTAGAGACCCAGTACTTC,CAATKVSGVETQYF
TRBD2,.,TRBV6-1,TRBJ2-7,TGTGCCAACTCAGCGGGGGCAGCCTACGAGCAGTACTTC,CANSAGAAYEQYF
TRBD1,once,TRBV6-1,TRBJ1-5,TGTGCCAGCAGTGAAAGGACAGGGCTTAGCAATCAGCCCCAGCATTTT,CASSERTGLSNQPQHF
TRBD1,once,TRBV7-2,TRBJ2-2,TGTGCCAGCAGCCCGAGACAGGGGGGGACCGGGGAGCTGTTTTTT,CASSPRQGGTGELFF
.,.,TRBV27,TRBJ1-5,TGTGCCAGCAGTTTGGGGCCCGGGGTAGGAAGCAATCAGCCCCAGCATTTT,CASSLGPGVGSNQPQHF
TRBD1,.,TRBV7-9,TRBJ1-2,TGTGCCAGCAGCCCTGACAGGGATGATGGCTACACCTTC,CASSPDRDDGYTF
TRBD2,.,TRBV7-8,TRBJ2-3,TGTGCCAGCAGCTTAAGGAGGACTTGGGAGCGGGGGCGTATCACAGATACGCAGTATTTT,CASSLRRTWERGRITDTQYF
TRBD1,.,TRBV2,TRBJ2-1,TGTGCCAGCAGTCGCACCGGGACAGGGTACAATGAGCAGTTCTTC,CASSRTGTGYNEQFF
.,.,TRBV7-2,TRBJ2-7,TGTGCCAGCAGCCTTCCTACAGGGACTCCGCCTATGAAGCAGTACTTC,CASSLPTGTPPMKQYF
.,.,TRBV27,TRBJ1-5,TGTGCCAGCAGTTTGTACGGGGACCCTCCACTGAATCAGCCCCAGCATTTT,CASSLYGDPPLNQPQHF
TRBD1,.,TRBV5-4,TRBJ2-7,TGTGCCAGCAGCTTAACCGGGACAGGGACCTACGAGCAGTACTTC,CASSLTGTGTYEQYF
.,.,TRBV4-1,TRBJ1-5,TGCGCCAGCAGCTTGGGAAGGGCTCAGCCCCAGCATTTT,CASSLGRAQPQHF
.,once,TRBV13,TRBJ2-7,TGTGCCAGCAGCACGCTGGACAGATACTACGAGCAGTACTTC,CASSTLDRYYEQYF
.,.,TRBV11-2,TRBJ1-1,TGTGCCAGCAGCATCTCGACTGAAGCTTTCTTT,CASSISTEAFF
.,.,TRBV11-2,TRBJ2-7,TGTGCCAGCAGCCCGCCTGGGTCGCTCTCCTACGAGCAGTACTTC,CASSPPGSLSYEQYF
TRBD2,.,TRBV6-5,TRBJ2-3,TGTGCCAGCCGGACTAGCGGGGGGTCCGATACGCAGTATTTT,CASRTSGGSDTQYF
.,.,TRBV7-6,TRBJ2-5,TGTGCCAGCAGCCCCTTAACCCAAGAGACCCAGTACTTC,CASSPLTQETQYF
TRBD1,.,TRBV11-3,TRBJ1-2,TGTGCCAGCACCGGGACAGGGTTCTATGGCTACACCTTC,CASTGTGFYGYTF
TRBD2,.,TRBV7-9,TRBJ2-1,TGTGCCAGCAGCTTGTATCAGGGGACTAGCGGGTGGGATGAGCAGTTCTTC,CASSLYQGTSGWDEQFF
TRBD1,.,TRBV29-1,TRBJ1-5,TGCAGCGTTGTGGGGACAGGAAACAATCAGCCCCAGCATTTT,CSVVGTGNNQPQHF
.,.,TRBV6-5,TRBJ1-2,TGTGCCAGCAGTCCAAGAATCCTCTCCAATACGGGCTACACCTTC,CASSPRILSNTGYTF